This T cell receptor (beta chain) was identified during a study of cytomegalovirus exposure and HLA in healthy donors. This table comes from immunoSEQ multiplex PCR, and its TCRdb copy is limited to in-frame clones, with some not included. The sample lists approximately 110,000 clones, around 86% occurring once. The study's findings and limits: The study designated about 160 TCR beta chains cytomegalovirus-associated.

CDR1 GTSNPN and CDR2 SVGIG come from the germline V gene (reference sequence). Trimming shortened V by 0 bases and J by 1 base, and 10 bases separated the two germline ends. The CDR3 sequence is 14 residues long. Details on this clone: Its antigen is unknown.

This sequence was found in a young woman in good health and CMV-seropositive. The gene calls are TRBV30 and TRBJ2-7; D possibly corresponds to TRBD1 (5 bases). Specimen: PBMCs. CDR3 DNA: TGTGCCTGGAGTGTACAGGAATCTTCCTACGAGCAGTACTTC. Translating gives CAWSVQESSYEQYF.